This T cell receptor (beta chain) was retrieved from a study of T cells expressing NK-cell markers. Reprocessing the 5' RACE reads, TCRdb reports a single entry for every CDR3 protein and omits DNA. Seen in this sample are about 440,000 distinct CDR3 sequences; the ten most common clones hold 7.3%. This CDR3 has 14 amino acids. The V gene's germline CDR1 is SGHNT and CDR2 YYREEE (reference sequence). Sequencing was carried out using blood T cells: a sorted CD56 or NKG2C T cell subset, CD4+ or CD8+ T cells, or bulk PBMC T cells (not recorded which). The TCR originated in a woman aged 18-69 years in good health. The chain is built from TRBV5-4 and TRBJ1-2. The CDR3 protein is CASSYRDLGYGYTF.